This is a list of T cell receptor beta chains from one sample in a study of CD8 T cells in ankylosing spondylitis. Via MiXCR, TCRdb re-called the 5' RACE reads, giving one row per CDR3 protein. The sample holds some 130,000 distinct CDR3 sequences, more than 5.5% seen once. Sequenced material: blood, either unsorted or a sorted T cell fraction (not recorded which). The receptors were gathered from a female donor with ankylosing spondylitis or in good health (not recorded which). The CDR3 runs from the conserved cysteine through the conserved F or W. D genes are given only for firm matches. Size values are once, few and many counts, or a class for expanded clones, and some rows have none.

v_call	clone_size	j_call	d_call	cdr3_nt	cdr3_aa
TRBV20-1	many	TRBJ1-4	NA	TGCAGTGCTTCCAGGGCAACTAATGAAAAACTGTTTTTT	CSASRATNEKLFF
TRBV6-5	many	TRBJ2-7	TRBD2	TGTGCCAGCAGTTACTCTACCGGGAGGGCCTACGAGCAGTACTTC	CASSYSTGRAYEQYF
TRBV5-6	many	TRBJ2-7	TRBD2	TGTGCCAGTCGTAGCGGGGTGAACTACGAGCAGTACTTC	CASRSGVNYEQYF
TRBV3-1	few	TRBJ2-3	TRBD2	TGTGCCACCTGCCAAGGTACCGGACTAGCGGGGGGCCTAGGCGATACGCAGTATTTT	CATCQGTGLAGGLGDTQYF
TRBV5-1	many	TRBJ1-2	TRBD1	TGCGCCAGCAGCAAAGACAGGGGGCTGGGCTATGGCTACACCTTC	CASSKDRGLGYGYTF
TRBV6-5	many	TRBJ2-1	TRBD2	TGTGCCAGCAGTTCGGGACAAGCGGGGGACAATGAGCAGTTCTTC	CASSSGQAGDNEQFF
TRBV20-1	NA	TRBJ2-1	TRBD2	TGCAGTGCTACCCGTAGCGGGGGGCTAAATGAGCAGTTCTTC	CSATRSGGLNEQFF
TRBV7-2	many	TRBJ1-1	NA	TGTGCCAGCAGCTTAGCCCTTAGATCCACTGAAGCTTTCTTT	CASSLALRSTEAFF
TRBV5-1	many	TRBJ1-1	NA	TGCGCCAGCAGCCCGGAAGGCAGGATGGCTGAAGCTTTCTTT	CASSPEGRMAEAFF
TRBV30	NA	TRBJ2-4	TRBD1	TGTGCCTGGGGGAGGGACAGGGCACCCAAAAACATTCAGTACTTC	CAWGRDRAPKNIQYF
TRBV11-3	few	TRBJ2-7	NA	TGTGCCAGCGGAACTCGATCCTACCAAGGGGGCGAGCAGTACTTC	CASGTRSYQGGEQYF
TRBV6-4	few	TRBJ2-1	TRBD2	TGTGCCAGCAGTCCCATGGCGGGGGGGATCCACAATGAGCAGTTCTTC	CASSPMAGGIHNEQFF
TRBV5-1	once	TRBJ2-1	TRBD2	TGCGCCAGCAGCCTAGCGGGGGACACCTACAATGAGCAGTTCTTC	CASSLAGDTYNEQFF
TRBV12-3/TRBV12-4	many	TRBJ1-1	NA	TGTGCCAGCAGTTCTAGTGCGCCTGCCGAAGCTTTCTTT	CASSSSAPAEAFF
TRBV5-1	NA	TRBJ2-5	NA	TGCGCCAGCAGCAACGGGGGGCGACAAGAGACCCAGTACTTC	CASSNGGRQETQYF
TRBV7-6	many	TRBJ2-1	TRBD1	TGTGCCAGCAGCCGGACAGGCCCCTACAATGAGCAGTTCTTC	CASSRTGPYNEQFF
TRBV4-2	many	TRBJ1-4	NA	TGTGCCAGCAGCCCAGGGAATACTAATGAAAAACTGTTTTTT	CASSPGNTNEKLFF
TRBV5-5	NA	TRBJ2-1	NA	TGTGCCAGCAGCAGGGCGGACAGCTTATACAATGAGCAGTTCTTC	CASSRADSLYNEQFF
TRBV11-2	few	TRBJ2-5	NA	TGTGCCAGCAGCTTTGTGGGCAGGGAAAAAGAGACCCAGTACTTC	CASSFVGREKETQYF
TRBV20-1	many	TRBJ1-1	NA	TGCAGTGCTATGGGGGCGAACACTGAAGCTTTCTTT	CSAMGANTEAFF
TRBV25-1	many	TRBJ2-4	NA	TGTGCCAGCAGTGACCATGACACCAGGGTTCAGTACTTC	CASSDHDTRVQYF
TRBV2	many	TRBJ2-3	NA	TGTGCCTCCCAAAGGGGGACAGATACGCAGTATTTT	CASQRGTDTQYF
TRBV7-6	NA	TRBJ2-2	NA	TGTGCCAGCAGCTTAGTTCCGGCTACAGCTGGGGAGCTGTTTTTT	CASSLVPATAGELFF
TRBV7-2	many	TRBJ1-2	NA	TGTGCCAGCAGCTTAGACCCAATCAACTATGGCTACACCTTC	CASSLDPINYGYTF
TRBV6-1	many	TRBJ1-6	TRBD1	TGTGCCAGCAGTGCGACAGGGGGCTTGGTGGGTAATTCACCCCTCCACTTT	CASSATGGLVGNSPLHF
TRBV20-1	few	TRBJ2-1	TRBD1	TGCAGTGCTAGAGTAGTTACAGGGGAGACCTCCTACAATGAGCAGTTCTTC	CSARVVTGETSYNEQFF
TRBV12-3/TRBV12-4	NA	TRBJ1-5	TRBD1	TGTGCCAGCGCTCCGGGACAGGGCCTGAATCAGCCCCAGCATTTT	CASAPGQGLNQPQHF
TRBV7-2	many	TRBJ1-2	NA	TGTGCCAGCAGCTTATTAAGAGGTGGCTACACCTTC	CASSLLRGGYTF
TRBV27	many	TRBJ1-2	NA	TGTGCCAGCAGTTCTTACAGGGCTAACTATGGCTACACCTTC	CASSSYRANYGYTF
TRBV12-3/TRBV12-4	many	TRBJ1-3	NA	TGTGCCAGCAGTTTAGTCAGAAACTCTGGAAACACCATATATTTT	CASSLVRNSGNTIYF
TRBV3-1	many	TRBJ1-1	NA	TGTGCCAGCAGCCCGGGACCCGGGGGCACTGAAGCTTTCTTT	CASSPGPGGTEAFF
TRBV9	many	TRBJ2-3	NA	TGTGCCAGCAGCGTAGGCGGGTACACAGATACGCAGTATTTT	CASSVGGYTDTQYF
TRBV7-8	many	TRBJ2-7	NA	TGTGCCAGCAGCTTAGGAAGTAAAGGGAAGTACGAGCAGTACTTC	CASSLGSKGKYEQYF
TRBV12-3/TRBV12-4	many	TRBJ1-5	TRBD1	TGTGCCAGCAGTTTTGACAGGGGGAATCAGCCCCAGCATTTT	CASSFDRGNQPQHF
TRBV20-1	many	TRBJ1-5	TRBD1	TGCAGTGCTAGAGATCAGGGGGAAATGGGCAATCAGCCCCAGCATTTT	CSARDQGEMGNQPQHF
TRBV5-1	many	TRBJ2-1	NA	TGCGCCAGCAGCTTGGGTATGGGGGGCTTCAGGAGTGAGCAGTTCTTC	CASSLGMGGFRSEQFF
TRBV7-2	many	TRBJ1-2	NA	TGTGCCAGCAGACGCGACGAGAACTATGGCTACACCTTC	CASRRDENYGYTF
TRBV5-1	many	TRBJ2-7	NA	TGCGCCAGCAGCTTGGGGGGGAGAGAATACGAGCAGTACTTC	CASSLGGREYEQYF
TRBV6-1	many	TRBJ2-5	TRBD2	TGTGCCAGCAGCTCATCCCGACTAGCGGGGCAAGAGACCCAGTACTTC	CASSSSRLAGQETQYF
TRBV5-1	many	TRBJ2-1	TRBD1	TGCGCCAGCAGCTTACCGGGACAGGTCAATGAGCAGTTCTTC	CASSLPGQVNEQFF
TRBV3-1	many	TRBJ1-2	NA	TGTGCCAGCAGCCAAGGATCACGGGTCTATGGCTACACCTTC	CASSQGSRVYGYTF
TRBV6-2/TRBV6-3	many	TRBJ2-7	NA	TGTGCCAGCAGTTACTCAGGGGCGCTAACCTACGAGCAGTACTTC	CASSYSGALTYEQYF
TRBV20-1	many	TRBJ2-3	TRBD2	TGCAGTGCTAGAGGGGAGCGGGGAGCTAGCACAGATACGCAGTATTTT	CSARGERGASTDTQYF
TRBV29-1	many	TRBJ2-1	NA	TGCAGCGTTGATGCGCAGGTCTACAATGAGCAGTTCTTC	CSVDAQVYNEQFF
TRBV7-2	few	TRBJ2-2	NA	TGTGCCAGCAGCTTTAGCGAGGGCACCGGGGAGCTGTTTTTT	CASSFSEGTGELFF
TRBV6-6	many	TRBJ2-1	NA	TGTGCCAGCAGTTATTTACTCGGTCCCCAGCAGTTCTTC	CASSYLLGPQQFF
TRBV6-1	many	TRBJ2-5	NA	TGTGCCAGCAAACAGGGCCCCCGCATCGAGACCCAGTACTTC	CASKQGPRIETQYF
TRBV12-3/TRBV12-4	many	TRBJ1-1	NA	TGTGCCAGCACCCGGCGTTATGAAGCTTTCTTT	CASTRRYEAFF
TRBV7-2	many	TRBJ1-1	TRBD1	TGTGCCAGCAGCTTAACATCCCGCAGGGGGTGGGTCACTGAAGCTTTCTTT	CASSLTSRRGWVTEAFF
TRBV5-5	many	TRBJ2-5	NA	TGTGCCAGCAGCTTGGGGGGTAAAGAGACCCAGTACTTC	CASSLGGKETQYF
TRBV12-3/TRBV12-4	few	TRBJ2-5	TRBD2	TGTGCCAGCCGGGATCTAGCGGGGGGGCCTCTTGAGACCCAGTACTTC	CASRDLAGGPLETQYF
TRBV7-2	NA	TRBJ1-6	NA	TGTGCCAGCAGCTACACTTCGGGGTGGGGTTCACCCCTCCACTTT	CASSYTSGWGSPLHF
TRBV29-1	NA	TRBJ1-2	NA	TGCAGCGCCCACCCCTTGACACGCTATGGCTACACCTTC	CSAHPLTRYGYTF